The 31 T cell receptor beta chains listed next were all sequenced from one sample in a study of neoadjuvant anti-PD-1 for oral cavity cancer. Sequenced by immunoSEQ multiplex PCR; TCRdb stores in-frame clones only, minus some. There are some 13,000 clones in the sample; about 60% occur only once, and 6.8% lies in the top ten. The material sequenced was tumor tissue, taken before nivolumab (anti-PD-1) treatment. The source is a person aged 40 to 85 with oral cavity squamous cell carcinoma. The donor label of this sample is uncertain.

The CDR3 coding sequence is TGTGCCAGCAGCTGGGGACAGGGTGTAAATCAGCCCCAGCATTTT. Its translation: CASSWGQGVNQPQHF. This sequence joins TRBV5-6 and TRBJ1-5; 9 positions agree with TRBD1. The CDR3 loop spans 15 amino acids. Germline V gene data show CDR1 as SGHDT and CDR2 as YYEEEE. Trimming cost V 3 bases and J 4 bases; bases outside gene matches: 5.

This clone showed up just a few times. Written as DNA, the CDR3 is TGTGCCAGCAGTGTCACGACGACGCAGTATTTT. Its protein product is CASSVTTTQYF. The rearrangement uses TRBV2 and TRBJ2-3; the D is unclear. Per germline, CDR1 SNHLY and CDR2 FYNNEI. This CDR3 has 11 residues. Trimming shortened V by 4 bases and J by 9 bases, and 8 bases separated the two germline ends.

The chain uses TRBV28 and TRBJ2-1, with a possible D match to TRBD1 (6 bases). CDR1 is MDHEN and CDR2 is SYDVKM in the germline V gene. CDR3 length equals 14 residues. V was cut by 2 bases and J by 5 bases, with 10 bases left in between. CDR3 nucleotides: TGTGCCAGCAGTTTACAGCAGGGGCACAATGAGCAGTTCTTC. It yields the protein CASSLQQGHNEQFF.

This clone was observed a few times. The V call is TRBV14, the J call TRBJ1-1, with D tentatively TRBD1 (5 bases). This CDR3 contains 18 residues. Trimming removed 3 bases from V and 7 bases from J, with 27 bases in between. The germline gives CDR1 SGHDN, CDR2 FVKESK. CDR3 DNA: TGTGCCAGCAGCCAGAAAGGGCCTCCGGGACGGCGGGTGGGTGAAGCTTTCTTT. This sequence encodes CASSQKGPPGRRVGEAFF. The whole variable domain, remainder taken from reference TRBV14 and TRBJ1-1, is EAGVTQFPSHSVIEKGQTVTLRCDPISGHDNLYWYRRVMGKEIKFLLHFVKESKQDESGMPNNRFLAERTGGTYSTLKVQPAELEDSGVYFCASSQKGPPGRRVGEAFFGQGTRLTVV.

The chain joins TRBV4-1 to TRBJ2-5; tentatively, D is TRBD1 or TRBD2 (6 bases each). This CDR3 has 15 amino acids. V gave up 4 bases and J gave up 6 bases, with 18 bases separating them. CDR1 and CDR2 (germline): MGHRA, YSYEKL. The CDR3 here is CASSRPGAVEKTQYF. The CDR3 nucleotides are TGCGCCAGCAGCCGCCCGGGGGCGGTCGAAAAGACCCAGTACTTC.

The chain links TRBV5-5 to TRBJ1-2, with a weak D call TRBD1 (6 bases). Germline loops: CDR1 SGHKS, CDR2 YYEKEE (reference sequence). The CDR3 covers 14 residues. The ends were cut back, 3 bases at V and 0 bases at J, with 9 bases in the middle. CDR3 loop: CASSYGTPNYGYTF. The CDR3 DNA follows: TGTGCCAGCAGCTACGGGACACCTAACTATGGCTACACCTTC. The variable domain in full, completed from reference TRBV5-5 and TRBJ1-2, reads DAGVTQSPTHLIKTRGQQVTLRCSPISGHKSVSWYQQVLGQGPQFIFQYYEKEERGRGNFPDRFSARQFPNYSSELNVNALLLGDSALYLCASSYGTPNYGYTFGSGTRLTVV.

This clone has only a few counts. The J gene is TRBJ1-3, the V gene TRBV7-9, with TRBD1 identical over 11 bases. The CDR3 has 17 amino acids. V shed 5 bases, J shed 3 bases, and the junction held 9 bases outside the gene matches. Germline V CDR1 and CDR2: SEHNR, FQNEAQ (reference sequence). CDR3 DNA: TGTGCCAGCAGCGGCAGGACAGGGGGCATCAGTGGAAACACCATATATTTT. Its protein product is CASSGRTGGISGNTIYF.

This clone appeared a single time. CDR3 in DNA: TGTGCCAGCAGGGTGGGCGGGACGGGCTATGGCTACACCTTC. Its protein is CASRVGGTGYGYTF. The rearrangement links TRBV6-1 to TRBJ1-2; TRBD1 is a possible D gene (5 bases). Germline V gives CDR1 MNHNS, CDR2 SASEGT. CDR3 length: 14 amino acids. Between the trimmed V and J ends, which lost 6 bases and 4 bases, there was a span of 15 bases.

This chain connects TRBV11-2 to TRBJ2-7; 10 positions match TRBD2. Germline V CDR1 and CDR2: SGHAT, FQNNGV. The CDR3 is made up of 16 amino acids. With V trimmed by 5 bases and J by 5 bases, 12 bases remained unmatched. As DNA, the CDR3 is TGTGCCAGCAGCCTCCAAAACAGACTAGCGGGCAACGAGCAGTACTTC. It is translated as CASSLQNRLAGNEQYF.

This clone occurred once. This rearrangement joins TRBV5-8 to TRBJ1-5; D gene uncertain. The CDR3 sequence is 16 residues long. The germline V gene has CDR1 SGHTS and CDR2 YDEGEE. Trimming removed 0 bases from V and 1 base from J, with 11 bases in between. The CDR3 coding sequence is TGTGCCAGCAGCTTGGTGTCCCTATCGAGCAATCAGCCCCAGCATTTT. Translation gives CASSLVSLSSNQPQHF.

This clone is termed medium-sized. The CDR3 sequence: CASSVDGTRHEQYF. DNA for the CDR3: TGTGCCAGCAGCGTAGACGGTACCCGTCACGAGCAGTACTTC. The rearrangement links TRBV9 to TRBJ2-7; D not certain. Germline V gene data show CDR1 as SGDLS and CDR2 as YYNGEE. The V and J ends lost 0 bases and 5 bases respectively, with 12 bases between them. The CDR3 is 14 amino acids.

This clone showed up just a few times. This chain's CDR3 is CASSPPGGRQPQHF. The CDR3 coding sequence is TGTGCCAGTAGCCCCCCAGGGGGCAGGCAGCCCCAGCATTTT. The chain uses TRBV19 and TRBJ1-5; TRBD1 agrees at 8 bases. Germline trimming cut 6 bases from V and 7 bases from J; bases unmatched to any gene: 8. This CDR3 comprises 14 residues. Germline-derived CDR1 and CDR2 are LNHDA and SQIVND (reference sequence).

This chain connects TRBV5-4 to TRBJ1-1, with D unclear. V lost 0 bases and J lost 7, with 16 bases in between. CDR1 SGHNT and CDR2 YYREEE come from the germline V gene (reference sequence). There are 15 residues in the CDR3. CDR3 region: CASSLVGWAASEAFF. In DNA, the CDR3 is TGTGCCAGCAGCTTGGTGGGTTGGGCGGCAAGTGAAGCTTTCTTT.

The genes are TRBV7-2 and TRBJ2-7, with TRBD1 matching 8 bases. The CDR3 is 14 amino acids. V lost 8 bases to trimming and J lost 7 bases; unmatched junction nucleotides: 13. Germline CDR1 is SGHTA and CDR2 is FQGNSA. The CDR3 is CASQRVRGLREQYF. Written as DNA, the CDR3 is TGTGCCAGCCAGAGGGTCAGGGGGCTCCGGGAGCAGTACTTC.

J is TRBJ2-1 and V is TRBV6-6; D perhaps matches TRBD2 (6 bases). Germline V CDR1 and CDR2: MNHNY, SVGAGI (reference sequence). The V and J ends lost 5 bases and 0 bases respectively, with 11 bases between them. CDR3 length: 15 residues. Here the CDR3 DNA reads TGTGCCAGCAGTAACGGGGGAAGCTCCTACAATGAGCAGTTCTTC. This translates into CASSNGGSSYNEQFF.

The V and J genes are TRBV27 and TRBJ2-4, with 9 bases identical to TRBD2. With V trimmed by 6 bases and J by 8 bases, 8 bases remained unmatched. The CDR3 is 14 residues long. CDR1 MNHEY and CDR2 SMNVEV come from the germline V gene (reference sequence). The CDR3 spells CASRAGGPRDIQYF. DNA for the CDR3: TGTGCCAGCAGGGCGGGAGGGCCTAGAGACATTCAGTACTTC.

CDR3 sequence (DNA): TGTGCCAGTAGTATAGATGGTTCAGGTCGAGGCGGTGGCTACACCTTC. Translating it yields CASSIDGSGRGGGYTF. V is TRBV19 and J is TRBJ1-2; D call uncertain. The CDR3 is made up of 16 amino acids. CDR1 is LNHDA and CDR2 is SQIVND in the germline V gene (reference sequence). Trimming took 0 bases from V and 7 from J, leaving 18 bases between them.

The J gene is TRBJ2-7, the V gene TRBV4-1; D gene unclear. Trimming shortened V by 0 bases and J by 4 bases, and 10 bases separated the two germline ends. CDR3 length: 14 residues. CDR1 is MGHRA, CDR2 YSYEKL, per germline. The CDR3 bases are TGCGCCAGCAGCCAAGAATCCCATCAATACGAGCAGTACTTC. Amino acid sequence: CASSQESHQYEQYF.

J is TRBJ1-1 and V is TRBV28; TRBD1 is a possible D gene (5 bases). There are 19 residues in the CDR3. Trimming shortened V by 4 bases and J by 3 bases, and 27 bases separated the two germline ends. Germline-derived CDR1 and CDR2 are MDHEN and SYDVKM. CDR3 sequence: CASSYPLIDSPGRDTEAFF. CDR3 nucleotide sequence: TGTGCCAGCAGTTATCCACTCATAGACAGTCCGGGAAGGGACACTGAAGCTTTCTTT.

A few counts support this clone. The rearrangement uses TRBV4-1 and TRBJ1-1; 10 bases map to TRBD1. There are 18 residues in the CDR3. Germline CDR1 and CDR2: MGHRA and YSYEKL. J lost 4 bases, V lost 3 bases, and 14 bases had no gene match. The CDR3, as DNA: TGCGCCAGCAGCCAGATAGGGACAGGGGCCCTGAGGGGCACTGAAGCTTTCTTT. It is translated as CASSQIGTGALRGTEAFF.

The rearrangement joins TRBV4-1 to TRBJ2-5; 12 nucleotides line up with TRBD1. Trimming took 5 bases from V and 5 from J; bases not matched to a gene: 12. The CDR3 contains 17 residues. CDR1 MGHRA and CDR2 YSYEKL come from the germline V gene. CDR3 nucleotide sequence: TGCGCCAGCAGCTTCGCCTCCGGGACAGGGGGCGAGGAGACCCAGTACTTC. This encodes CASSFASGTGGEETQYF.

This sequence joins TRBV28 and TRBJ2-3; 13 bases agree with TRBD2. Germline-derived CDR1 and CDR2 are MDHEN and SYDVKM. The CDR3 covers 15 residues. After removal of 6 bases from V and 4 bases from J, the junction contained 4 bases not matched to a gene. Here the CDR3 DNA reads TGTGCCAGCAGCCCGGGACTAGCGGGACCAGATACGCAGTATTTT. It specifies CASSPGLAGPDTQYF.

CDR3 region: CASRARDRELTGELFF. CDR3 nucleotides: TGTGCCAGCAGGGCCCGGGACAGGGAACTTACCGGGGAGCTGTTTTTT. The chain has TRBV14 and TRBJ2-2, with TRBD1 matching 9 bases. The CDR3 is 16 residues long. Looked up from germline, CDR1 is SGHDN and CDR2 is FVKESK. J lost 5 bases, V lost 6 bases, and 10 bases had no gene match.

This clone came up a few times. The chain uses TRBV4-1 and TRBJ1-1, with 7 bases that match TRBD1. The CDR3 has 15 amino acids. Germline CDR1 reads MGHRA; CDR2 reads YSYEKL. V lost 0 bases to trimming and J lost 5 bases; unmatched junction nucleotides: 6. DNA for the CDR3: TGCGCCAGCAGCCAAGACAGGGGGTGGAGAACTGAAGCTTTCTTT. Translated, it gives CASSQDRGWRTEAFF.

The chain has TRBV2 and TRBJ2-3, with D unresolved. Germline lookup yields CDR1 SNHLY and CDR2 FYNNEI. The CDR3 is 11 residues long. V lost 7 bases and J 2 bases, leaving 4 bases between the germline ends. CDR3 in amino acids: CASNVTDTQYF. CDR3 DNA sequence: TGTGCCAGCAATGTCACAGATACGCAGTATTTT.

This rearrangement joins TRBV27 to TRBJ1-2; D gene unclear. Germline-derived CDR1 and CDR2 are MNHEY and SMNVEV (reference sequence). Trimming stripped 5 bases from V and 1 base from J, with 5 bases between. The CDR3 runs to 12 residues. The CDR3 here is CASSKGNYGYTF. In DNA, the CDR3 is TGTGCCAGCAGTAAGGGTAACTATGGCTACACCTTC.

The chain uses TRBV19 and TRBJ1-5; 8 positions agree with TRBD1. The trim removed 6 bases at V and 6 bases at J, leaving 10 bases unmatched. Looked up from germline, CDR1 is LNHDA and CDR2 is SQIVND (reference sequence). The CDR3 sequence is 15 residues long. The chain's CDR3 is CASRTPGGAGQPQHF. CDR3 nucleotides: TGTGCCAGTAGGACACCAGGGGGCGCGGGTCAGCCCCAGCATTTT.

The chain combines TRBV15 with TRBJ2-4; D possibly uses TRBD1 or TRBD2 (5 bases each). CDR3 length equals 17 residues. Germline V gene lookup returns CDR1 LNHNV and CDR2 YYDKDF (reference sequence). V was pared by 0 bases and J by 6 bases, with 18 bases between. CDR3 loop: CATSRDPRGRSRNIQYF. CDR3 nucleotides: TGTGCCACCAGCAGAGACCCTCGGGGCCGGTCCCGAAACATTCAGTACTTC.

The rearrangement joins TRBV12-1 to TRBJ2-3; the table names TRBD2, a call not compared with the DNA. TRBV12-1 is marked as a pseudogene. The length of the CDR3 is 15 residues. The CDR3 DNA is TGTGCCAGCAGCTTCCCCGGGGTGCGAGCAGATACGCAGTATTTT. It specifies CASSFPGVRADTQYF.

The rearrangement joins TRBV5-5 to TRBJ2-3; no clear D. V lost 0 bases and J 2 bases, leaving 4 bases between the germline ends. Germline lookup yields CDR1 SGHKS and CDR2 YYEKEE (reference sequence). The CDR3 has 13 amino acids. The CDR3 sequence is CASSLAATDTQYF. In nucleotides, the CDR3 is TGTGCCAGCAGCTTGGCGGCCACAGATACGCAGTATTTT.

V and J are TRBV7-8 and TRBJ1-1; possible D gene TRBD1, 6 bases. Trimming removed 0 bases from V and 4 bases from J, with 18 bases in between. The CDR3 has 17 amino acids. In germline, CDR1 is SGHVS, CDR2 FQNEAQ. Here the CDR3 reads CASSLAVGARGSTEAFF. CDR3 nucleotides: TGTGCCAGCAGCTTAGCGGTAGGGGCGAGGGGGAGCACTGAAGCTTTCTTT.